A selection of T cell receptor beta chains follows, all from one sample in a study of T cell responses to AZD1222 COVID-19 vaccine. Produced via immunoSEQ multiplex PCR; TCRdb's table is partial and in-frame only. The data hold 190,000 or so clones, with approximately 90% observed a single time. Sequencing was performed on peripheral blood, taken 28 days after the second AZD1222 dose. The receptor set was obtained from an adult who received the AZD1222 COVID-19 vaccine. CDR3s include the opening cysteine and the closing phenylalanine or tryptophan. The D gene is left open where the match is weak. Clone size is not always given. Where it is, it says once, few, many or a class for expanded clones.

clone_size: NA; j_call: TRBJ2-1; d_call: TRBD2; v_call: TRBV10-3; cdr3_length: 16; cdr3_nt: TGTGCCATCAGTGAGTCGAAAACTAGCGGGAGGGATGAGCAGTTCTTC; cdr3_aa: CAISESKTSGRDEQFF
clone_size: NA; j_call: TRBJ1-1; d_call: NA; v_call: TRBV5-1; cdr3_length: 14; cdr3_nt: TGCGCCAGCAGCGTAGGAGAACTGAACACTGAAGCTTTCTTT; cdr3_aa: CASSVGELNTEAFF
clone_size: NA; j_call: TRBJ2-5; d_call: TRBD1; v_call: TRBV7-9; cdr3_length: 17; cdr3_nt: TGTGCCAGCAGCCGCCAACAGGGGGACGGCCATCGGGAGACCCAGTACTTC; cdr3_aa: CASSRQQGDGHRETQYF
clone_size: NA; j_call: TRBJ2-3; d_call: NA; v_call: TRBV9; cdr3_length: 13; cdr3_nt: TGTGCCAGCAGCCCGAGTTCGGGAGATACGCAGTATTTT; cdr3_aa: CASSPSSGDTQYF
clone_size: NA; j_call: TRBJ2-7; d_call: NA; v_call: TRBV7-9; cdr3_length: 17; cdr3_nt: TGTGCCAGCAGCCATACCGATGGACAGCCAACGTCCTACGAGCAGTACTTC; cdr3_aa: CASSHTDGQPTSYEQYF
clone_size: few; j_call: TRBJ1-1; d_call: NA; v_call: TRBV20-1; cdr3_length: 11; cdr3_nt: TGCAGTGCTAGAGACCCTGCTGAAGCTTTCTTT; cdr3_aa: CSARDPAEAFF
clone_size: NA; j_call: TRBJ2-7; d_call: TRBD1; v_call: TRBV19; cdr3_length: 12; cdr3_nt: TGTGCCAGTGGACAGGGCCTCTACGAGCAGTACTTC; cdr3_aa: CASGQGLYEQYF
clone_size: NA; j_call: TRBJ2-4; d_call: NA; v_call: TRBV11-3; cdr3_length: 15; cdr3_nt: TGTGCCAGCAGCTTAGCGTCCACATTCTGGGACATTCAGTACTTC; cdr3_aa: CASSLASTFWDIQYF
clone_size: NA; j_call: TRBJ2-6; d_call: NA; v_call: TRBV28; cdr3_length: 15; cdr3_nt: TGTGCCAGCAGTTTGGTACGCTCTGGGGCCAACGTCCTGACTTTC; cdr3_aa: CASSLVRSGANVLTF
clone_size: NA; j_call: TRBJ2-7; d_call: NA; v_call: TRBV5-1; cdr3_length: 13; cdr3_nt: TGCGCCAGCAGCTTCCAGGGTGGTGACGAGCAGTACTTC; cdr3_aa: CASSFQGGDEQYF
clone_size: NA; j_call: TRBJ2-3; d_call: TRBD2; v_call: TRBV5-1; cdr3_length: 17; cdr3_nt: TGCGCCAGCAGCTTTGGGACTAGCGGGAGAGCCAGGGATACGCAGTATTTT; cdr3_aa: CASSFGTSGRARDTQYF
clone_size: NA; j_call: TRBJ2-7; d_call: TRBD2; v_call: TRBV2; cdr3_length: 15; cdr3_nt: TGTGCCAGCACACCGGGACTAGCGGGAGTGTACGAGCAGTACTTC; cdr3_aa: CASTPGLAGVYEQYF
clone_size: once; j_call: TRBJ2-7; d_call: TRBD2; v_call: TRBV29-1; cdr3_length: 14; cdr3_nt: TGCAGCGTTGCAAGGGGTACTAGCGGCTACGAGCAGTACTTC; cdr3_aa: CSVARGTSGYEQYF
clone_size: NA; j_call: TRBJ1-5; d_call: TRBD1; v_call: TRBV19; cdr3_length: 12; cdr3_nt: TGTGCCAGTAGTAAGGGGGCCGCGGCCCAGCATTTT; cdr3_aa: CASSKGAAAQHF
clone_size: NA; j_call: TRBJ2-2; d_call: NA; v_call: TRBV10-3; cdr3_length: 15; cdr3_nt: TGTGCCATCGGCCTTGGGACGGCTAACACCGGGGAGCTGTTTTTT; cdr3_aa: CAIGLGTANTGELFF
clone_size: NA; j_call: TRBJ2-3; d_call: NA; v_call: TRBV7-7; cdr3_length: 15; cdr3_nt: TGTGCTAGCAGCCCCCAGGTGGGAGGCACAGATACGCAGTATTTT; cdr3_aa: CASSPQVGGTDTQYF
clone_size: NA; j_call: TRBJ1-2; d_call: TRBD1; v_call: TRBV10-3; cdr3_length: 16; cdr3_nt: TGTGCCATCAGTGAACAAGGGACAGGGGGCTGGAGTGGCTACACCTTC; cdr3_aa: CAISEQGTGGWSGYTF
clone_size: NA; j_call: TRBJ2-7; d_call: TRBD1; v_call: TRBV7-9; cdr3_length: 16; cdr3_nt: TGTGCCAGCAGCCCCCAGGGGACAGCCAGCTCCTACGAGCAGTACTTC; cdr3_aa: CASSPQGTASSYEQYF
clone_size: NA; j_call: TRBJ1-6; d_call: NA; v_call: TRBV7-9; cdr3_length: 14; cdr3_nt: TGTGCCAGCAGCCAGATTCAGGGTTCTTCACCCCTCCACTTT; cdr3_aa: CASSQIQGSSPLHF
clone_size: NA; j_call: TRBJ2-1; d_call: NA; v_call: TRBV30; cdr3_length: 12; cdr3_nt: TGTGCCTGGATGCGGCGTAGCAATGAGCAGTTCTTC; cdr3_aa: CAWMRRSNEQFF
clone_size: NA; j_call: TRBJ1-1; d_call: TRBD1; v_call: TRBV19; cdr3_length: 19; cdr3_nt: TGTGCCAGTAGTATAGGGTGGACAGGGCGAGGGAATATGAACACTGAAGCTTTCTTT; cdr3_aa: CASSIGWTGRGNMNTEAFF
clone_size: few; j_call: TRBJ1-1; d_call: NA; v_call: TRBV19; cdr3_length: 14; cdr3_nt: TGTGCCAGTAGTACCCTAACGGTGAACACTGAAGCTTTCTTT; cdr3_aa: CASSTLTVNTEAFF
clone_size: NA; j_call: TRBJ2-2; d_call: TRBD2; v_call: TRBV13; cdr3_length: 15; cdr3_nt: TGTGCCAGCAGCTTAGGACTAGCGAGCACCGGGGAGCTGTTTTTT; cdr3_aa: CASSLGLASTGELFF
clone_size: NA; j_call: TRBJ1-5; d_call: TRBD1; v_call: TRBV6-2/TRBV6-3; cdr3_length: 16; cdr3_nt: TGTGCCAGCAGTACCCGAAGGACAGGGAAGATTAAGCCCCAGCATTTT; cdr3_aa: CASSTRRTGKIKPQHF
clone_size: once; j_call: TRBJ2-3; d_call: NA; v_call: TRBV4-3; cdr3_length: 14; cdr3_nt: TGCGCCAGCAGCCAAGGAAGGGGCACAGATACGCAGTATTTT; cdr3_aa: CASSQGRGTDTQYF
clone_size: once; j_call: TRBJ1-1; d_call: TRBD1; v_call: TRBV19; cdr3_length: 14; cdr3_nt: TGTGCCAGTAGCCGACAGGGCGGTTACTGGGTAGCTTTCTTT; cdr3_aa: CASSRQGGYWVAFF
clone_size: NA; j_call: TRBJ2-1; d_call: NA; v_call: TRBV12-3/TRBV12-4; cdr3_length: 12; cdr3_nt: TGTGCCAGCAGGGGACTCAACAATGAGCAGTTCTTC; cdr3_aa: CASRGLNNEQFF
clone_size: NA; j_call: TRBJ2-3; d_call: TRBD1; v_call: TRBV29-1; cdr3_length: 15; cdr3_nt: TGCAGCGTCGAAGCTTCGGACAGGGGAACAGATACGCAGTATTTT; cdr3_aa: CSVEASDRGTDTQYF
clone_size: NA; j_call: TRBJ1-2; d_call: NA; v_call: TRBV7-2; cdr3_length: 13; cdr3_nt: TGTGCCAGCAGCGTGGACAGCAACTATGGCTACACCTTC; cdr3_aa: CASSVDSNYGYTF
clone_size: NA; j_call: TRBJ2-7; d_call: TRBD2; v_call: TRBV28; cdr3_length: 15; cdr3_nt: TGTGCCAGCAGCGGGAGTAGCGGGTACTCCTACGAGCAGTACTTC; cdr3_aa: CASSGSSGYSYEQYF
clone_size: NA; j_call: TRBJ2-1; d_call: NA; v_call: TRBV10-2; cdr3_length: 13; cdr3_nt: TGCGCCAGCAGAGGGGACGTAGGCCGCGAGCAGTTCTTC; cdr3_aa: CASRGDVGREQFF
clone_size: once; j_call: TRBJ2-2; d_call: NA; v_call: TRBV25-1; cdr3_length: 13; cdr3_nt: TGTGCCAGCTTACGACCGAGCACCGGGGAGCTGTTTTTT; cdr3_aa: CASLRPSTGELFF
clone_size: NA; j_call: TRBJ1-6; d_call: NA; v_call: TRBV12-3/TRBV12-4; cdr3_length: 12; cdr3_nt: TGTGCCAGCAGTTTGACCCCGGGCCCCCTCCACTTT; cdr3_aa: CASSLTPGPLHF
clone_size: once; j_call: TRBJ2-4; d_call: NA; v_call: TRBV5-1; cdr3_length: 17; cdr3_nt: TGCGCCAGCAGCTTGGATCTGTTAGGGGCGGCCAAAAACATTCAGTACTTC; cdr3_aa: CASSLDLLGAAKNIQYF
clone_size: NA; j_call: TRBJ1-1; d_call: NA; v_call: TRBV21-1; cdr3_length: 17; cdr3_nt: TGTGCCAGCAGCATATCCGGGACAGGGGAACCGAACACTGAAGCTTTCTTT; cdr3_aa: CASSISGTGEPNTEAFF
clone_size: NA; j_call: TRBJ2-2; d_call: NA; v_call: TRBV7-9; cdr3_length: 12; cdr3_nt: TGTGCCAGCAAGGGGGGCACCGGGGAGCTGTTTTTT; cdr3_aa: CASKGGTGELFF
clone_size: NA; j_call: TRBJ2-1; d_call: TRBD2; v_call: TRBV5-6; cdr3_length: 15; cdr3_nt: TGTGCCAGCAGCTGGACTAGCGGGCTTAACAATGAGCAGTTCTTC; cdr3_aa: CASSWTSGLNNEQFF
clone_size: NA; j_call: TRBJ2-7; d_call: NA; v_call: TRBV11-2; cdr3_length: 14; cdr3_nt: TGTGCCAGCAGCTTACTGACTACCTCCTACGAGCAGTACTTC; cdr3_aa: CASSLLTTSYEQYF
clone_size: few; j_call: TRBJ1-5; d_call: NA; v_call: TRBV19; cdr3_length: 9; cdr3_nt: TGTGCCAGCGGACAGCCCCAGCATTTT; cdr3_aa: CASGQPQHF
clone_size: NA; j_call: TRBJ2-1; d_call: TRBD2; v_call: TRBV9; cdr3_length: 15; cdr3_nt: TGTGCCAGCAGCGTAGGAGCGGGGACTTACAATGAGCAGTTCTTC; cdr3_aa: CASSVGAGTYNEQFF